A single sample is the source of the 27 T cell receptor beta chains below, sequenced in a study of blood T cell repertoires in COVID-19. Clones were read by immunoSEQ multiplex PCR, and TCRdb kept only the in-frame ones, dropping some. The profile shows about 40,000 clones, 87% of them singletons. Sequenced: peripheral blood. All receptors derive from a woman aged 80 or over with active COVID-19.

The gene calls are TRBV6-5 and TRBJ1-2, with unresolved D. V was trimmed by 6 bases and J by 3 bases, leaving 17 bases between them. CDR1 MNHEY and CDR2 SVGAGI come from the germline V gene. This CDR3 region has 15 residues. The DNA for the CDR3 is TGTGCCAGCAGGATCGGAGGTGGGAGAGACTATGGCTACACCTTC. Protein sequence: CASRIGGGRDYGYTF.

The chain combines TRBV10-3 with TRBJ1-2; D is unclear. The ends were cut back, 3 bases at V and 1 base at J, with 9 bases in the middle. This CDR3 comprises 14 residues. Germline CDR1 reads ENHRY; CDR2 reads SYGVKD. CDR3 nucleotides: TGTGCCATCAGTGAAGAGGCAGATAACTATGGCTACACCTTC. The encoded protein is CAISEEADNYGYTF.

The rearrangement uses TRBV5-4 and TRBJ2-7; D uncertain. CDR3 length: 14 residues. Germline CDR1 and CDR2: SGHNT and YYREEE (reference sequence). Trimming took off 2 bases at V and 2 bases at J, with 11 bases between the two ends. The CDR3 here is CASSFEPKTYEQYF. Written as DNA, the CDR3 is TGTGCCAGCAGCTTCGAGCCGAAAACCTACGAGCAGTACTTC.

This sequence joins TRBV4-1 and TRBJ1-2; D might be TRBD1 (5 bases). The germline V gene encodes CDR1 MGHRA and CDR2 YSYEKL. This CDR3 is 13 amino acids long. Trimming removed 1 base from V and 5 bases from J, with 8 bases in between. The CDR3 sequence: CASSQGTTYGYTF. CDR3 sequence (DNA): TGCGCCAGCAGCCAAGGGACAACATATGGCTACACCTTC.

The gene calls are TRBV5-4 and TRBJ2-1; 7 bases are shared with TRBD1. With V trimmed by 2 bases and J by 1 base, 3 bases remained unmatched. Germline values: CDR1 SGHNT, CDR2 YYREEE (reference sequence). The CDR3 totals 15 residues. The CDR3 loop is CASSFGTVSYNEQFF. In nucleotides, the CDR3 is TGTGCCAGCAGCTTCGGGACAGTATCCTACAATGAGCAGTTCTTC.

The chain has TRBV12-3 or TRBV12-4 and TRBJ2-1; TRBD2 is a possible D gene (5 bases). V was cut by 5 bases and J by 2 bases, with 7 bases left in between. CDR3 size: 13 residues. The CDR3 DNA reads as TGTGCCAGCAGTCACGGGGCCTACAATGAGCAGTTCTTC. As protein: CASSHGAYNEQFF.

This clone was detected only a few times. CDR3: CASSLGGQGAQNIQYF. In DNA form, the CDR3 reads TGTGCCAGCAGCCTTGGGGGACAGGGGGCGCAGAACATTCAGTACTTC. The chain uses TRBV27 and TRBJ2-4; TRBD1 matches at 12 bases. The CDR3 consists of 16 residues. Germline values: CDR1 MNHEY, CDR2 SMNVEV (reference sequence). Losses at the gene ends were 6 bases for V and 7 bases for J; bases not matched to a gene: 10.

A note on this clone: At one end, the junction sequence differs from germline, possibly due to a read error. The chain recombines TRBV6-6 with TRBJ1-5; D ambiguous. The CDR3 runs to 12 residues. CDR1 is MNHNY and CDR2 is SVGAGI in the germline V gene (reference sequence). CDR3 DNA sequence: TGTGCCAGCAGCGACGGGGATCAGTCCCAGCATTTT. As protein: CASSDGDQSQHF.

The chain joins TRBV5-6 to TRBJ2-7; 9 bases are a match to TRBD1. Germline V CDR1 and CDR2: SGHDT, YYEEEE. The J segment lost 2 bases and the V segment lost 1 base, leaving 13 bases of the junction unmatched. This CDR3 has 18 residues. CDR3: CASSLSTYSRQGAYEQYF. The CDR3 coding sequence is TGTGCCAGCAGCTTGTCCACCTACTCCCGACAGGGGGCCTACGAGCAGTACTTC.

The chain's CDR3 is CATSDSGTRDTEAFF. The CDR3 nucleotides are TGTGCCACCAGTGACTCCGGGACACGGGACACTGAAGCTTTCTTT. V and J are TRBV24-1 and TRBJ1-1, with D possibly matching TRBD1 (6 bases). V lost 4 bases to trimming and J lost 3 bases, with 14 bases between them. Germline assignment: CDR1 KGHDR and CDR2 SFDVKD. The CDR3 sequence is 15 residues long.

The chain joins TRBV10-1 to TRBJ2-3; 14 bases match TRBD2. Germline CDR1 reads WNHNN; CDR2 reads SYGVQD (reference sequence). With V trimmed by 6 bases and J by 1 base, 3 bases remained unmatched. The CDR3 is made up of 16 amino acids. The CDR3 loop reads CASSSGLAGGTDTQYF. The CDR3 nucleotides read TGCGCCAGCAGCTCGGGACTAGCGGGGGGCACAGATACGCAGTATTTT.

The chain couples TRBV2 to TRBJ1-4; 12 positions agree with TRBD1. Germline trimming cut 6 bases from V and 8 bases from J; bases unmatched to any gene: 1. CDR3 length equals 13 residues. Per germline, CDR1 SNHLY and CDR2 FYNNEI. CDR3: CASSGTGGEKLFF. DNA of the CDR3: TGTGCCAGCAGCGGGACAGGGGGCGAAAAACTGTTTTTT.

The J gene is TRBJ1-4, the V gene TRBV25-1; 12 bases map to TRBD1. CDR1 is MGHDK and CDR2 is SYGVNS in the germline V gene. With 8 bases clipped from V and 8 bases from J, the junction kept 6 bases outside the gene matches. The CDR3 totals 14 residues. The chain's CDR3 is CASSGTGGGEKLFF. The CDR3 DNA follows: TGTGCCAGCTCCGGGACAGGGGGCGGAGAAAAACTGTTTTTT.

The CDR3 DNA reads TGTGCCAGCAGCCAAAATCCACTCCAGGACTTTAATGAAAAACTGTTTTTT. Translating gives CASSQNPLQDFNEKLFF. The gene calls are TRBV4-2 and TRBJ1-4; no definite D call. The CDR3 runs to 17 residues. Germline-derived CDR1 and CDR2 are LGHNA and YNFKEQ. V lost 2 bases and J lost 4, with 17 bases in between.

The chain has TRBV6-1 and TRBJ2-4; D gene unclear. Germline V gene data show CDR1 as MNHNS and CDR2 as SASEGT. The CDR3 consists of 15 residues. V dropped 2 bases and J dropped 1 base, with 9 bases sitting between them. As DNA, the CDR3 is TGTGCCAGCAGTGAAAGTCTCGGGGCCAAAAACATTCAGTACTTC. This translates into CASSESLGAKNIQYF.

This rearrangement joins TRBV7-2 to TRBJ1-4; D call uncertain. The V and J ends lost 5 bases and 7 bases respectively, with 23 bases between them. CDR1 SGHTA and CDR2 FQGNSA come from the germline V gene. The length of the CDR3 is 17 residues. CDR3 protein: CASSTSGVGSAIEKLFF. In DNA form, the CDR3 reads TGTGCCAGCAGCACATCGGGAGTGGGTAGCGCTATTGAAAAACTGTTTTTT.

The rearrangement joins TRBV19 to TRBJ1-2; 7 positions match TRBD1. Germline V gene lookup returns CDR1 LNHDA and CDR2 SQIVND (reference sequence). V gave up 5 bases and J gave up 0 bases; unmatched junction bases: 12. The CDR3 has 17 amino acids. In DNA form, the CDR3 reads TGTGCCAGTAGTCCACCCCTGGGACAGCCTGCTAACTATGGCTACACCTTC. Residues: CASSPPLGQPANYGYTF.

The genes are TRBV7-8 and TRBJ2-4; D remains ambiguous. The germline CDR1 and CDR2 sequences are SGHVS and FQNEAQ. Deletions cut 3 bases from V and 5 bases from J, with 14 bases between. CDR3 size: 15 residues. CDR3 coding DNA: TGTGCCAGCAGCTTTTCAGGCACACTCGAAAACATTCAGTACTTC. This gives the protein CASSFSGTLENIQYF. Full variable domain (rest looked up from reference TRBV7-8 and TRBJ2-4): GAGVSQSPRYKVAKRGQDVALRCDPISGHVSLFWYQQALGQGPEFLTYFQNEAQLDKSGLPSDRFFAERPEGSVSTLKIQRTQQEDSAVYLCASSFSGTLENIQYFGAGTRLSVL.

V usage is TRBV3-1 (or the pseudogene TRBV3-2) and J usage is TRBJ2-7; D is uncertain. Per the germline V gene, CDR1 is LGHDT and CDR2 is YNNKEL (reference sequence). Trimming pared 1 base from V and 6 bases from J, leaving 10 bases between. This CDR3 has 13 amino acids. CDR3 DNA sequence: TGTGCCAGCAGCCAAGTCCCCCCCAGCGAGCAGTACTTC. This codes for CASSQVPPSEQYF.

This chain links TRBV6-6 with TRBJ2-7; D is perhaps TRBD1 (7 bases). The V and J ends lost 6 bases and 5 bases respectively, with 14 bases between them. Germline lookup yields CDR1 MNHNY and CDR2 SVGAGI (reference sequence). The CDR3 spans 13 residues. Here the CDR3 DNA reads TGTGCCAGCAGCCAGGACAGGAGGGACGAGCAGTACTTC. As protein: CASSQDRRDEQYF.

The chain joins TRBV19 to TRBJ1-3; D remains unclear. Trimming pared 3 bases from V and 8 bases from J, leaving 20 bases between. This CDR3 has 16 residues. Germline V CDR1 and CDR2: LNHDA, SQIVND (reference sequence). In nucleotides, the CDR3 is TGTGCCAGTAGTATCCCTTCAACCCTCGTTCCGGACACCATATATTTT. Its protein is CASSIPSTLVPDTIYF. Using reference TRBV19 and TRBJ1-3 for the parts outside the CDR3, the full variable domain is DGGITQSPKYLFRKEGQNVTLSCEQNLNHDAMYWYRQDPGQGLRLIYYSQIVNDFQKGDIAEGYSVSREKKESFPLTVTSAQKNPTAFYLCASSIPSTLVPDTIYFGEGSWLTVV.

The chain recombines TRBV28 with TRBJ2-5; a possible D gene is TRBD1 (6 bases). Germline assignment: CDR1 MDHEN and CDR2 SYDVKM. The length of the CDR3 is 15 residues. The V and J ends lost 5 bases and 1 base respectively, with 14 bases between them. The CDR3 DNA reads as TGTGCCAGCAGTGTTTGGGGGCAGCTCCAAGAGACCCAGTACTTC. Translation gives CASSVWGQLQETQYF.

The chain links TRBV24-1 to TRBJ2-2, with TRBD1 as a possible D gene (6 bases). The germline CDR1 and CDR2 sequences are KGHDR and SFDVKD. The CDR3 spans 17 residues. Trimming removed 3 bases at V and 4 bases at J, with 17 bases between. CDR3 bases: TGTGCCACCAGTGATCCGAGCAGGGGAATTCTCACCGGGGAGCTGTTTTTT. The encoded protein is CATSDPSRGILTGELFF.

The V and J genes are TRBV28 and TRBJ2-2; 7 nucleotides match TRBD2. The junction had 15 bases not matched to a gene; V was cut back by 5 bases and J by 6 bases. The CDR3 is 17 amino acids. The germline V gene encodes CDR1 MDHEN and CDR2 SYDVKM. The CDR3 coding sequence is TGTGCCAGCAGTACGCTGACCCGGGGGACTAACTCCGGGGAGCTGTTTTTT. Its translation: CASSTLTRGTNSGELFF.

The chain carries TRBV2 and TRBJ2-7, with 8 bases that match TRBD1. The J segment lost 1 base and the V segment lost 5 bases, leaving 4 bases of the junction unmatched. CDR3 length: 14 amino acids. The germline V gene encodes CDR1 SNHLY and CDR2 FYNNEI. CDR3 bases: TGTGCCAGCAGTAGGACAGGGAGTTCCTACGAGCAGTACTTC. Amino acids: CASSRTGSSYEQYF.

DNA for the CDR3: TGCGCCAGCAGCCCTGCACAGGGGATTAATTCACCCCTCCACTTT. Protein product: CASSPAQGINSPLHF. The rearrangement links TRBV4-3 to TRBJ1-6; the match to TRBD1 covers 7 bases. The germline V gene has CDR1 LGHNA and CDR2 YSLEER. The CDR3 consists of 15 residues. Trimming took 4 bases from V and 6 from J; bases not matched to a gene: 6.

This chain connects TRBV30 to TRBJ1-1; D ambiguous. CDR3 length equals 13 residues. CDR1 GTSNPN and CDR2 SVGIG come from the germline V gene (reference sequence). Trimming cost V 0 bases and J 3 bases, with 8 bases left between them. The CDR3 DNA sequence: TGTGCCTGGAGTGTTCATGCGGACACTGAAGCTTTCTTT. Amino acids: CAWSVHADTEAFF. Full variable domain (outside the CDR3, taken from reference TRBV30 and TRBJ1-1): SQTIHQWPATLVQPVGSPLSLECTVEGTSNPNLYWYRQAAGRGLQLLFYSVGIGQISSEVPQNLSASRPQDRQFILSSKKLLLSDSGFYLCAWSVHADTEAFFGQGTRLTVV.